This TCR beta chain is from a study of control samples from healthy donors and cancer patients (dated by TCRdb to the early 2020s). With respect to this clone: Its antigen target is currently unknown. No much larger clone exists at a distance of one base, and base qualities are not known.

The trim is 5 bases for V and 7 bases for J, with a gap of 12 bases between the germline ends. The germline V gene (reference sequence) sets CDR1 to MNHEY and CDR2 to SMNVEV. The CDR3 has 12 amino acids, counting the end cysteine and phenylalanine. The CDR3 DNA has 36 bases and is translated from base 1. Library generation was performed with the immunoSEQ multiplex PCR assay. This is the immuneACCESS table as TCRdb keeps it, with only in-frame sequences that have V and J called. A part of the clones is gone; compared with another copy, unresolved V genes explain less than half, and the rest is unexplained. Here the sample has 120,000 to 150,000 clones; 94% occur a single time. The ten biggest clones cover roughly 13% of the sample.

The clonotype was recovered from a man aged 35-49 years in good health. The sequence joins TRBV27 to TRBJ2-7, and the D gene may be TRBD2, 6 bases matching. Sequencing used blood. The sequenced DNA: TGTGCCAGCAGTCTGCCGGGGGAAGAGCAGTACTTC. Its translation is CASSLPGEEQYF.